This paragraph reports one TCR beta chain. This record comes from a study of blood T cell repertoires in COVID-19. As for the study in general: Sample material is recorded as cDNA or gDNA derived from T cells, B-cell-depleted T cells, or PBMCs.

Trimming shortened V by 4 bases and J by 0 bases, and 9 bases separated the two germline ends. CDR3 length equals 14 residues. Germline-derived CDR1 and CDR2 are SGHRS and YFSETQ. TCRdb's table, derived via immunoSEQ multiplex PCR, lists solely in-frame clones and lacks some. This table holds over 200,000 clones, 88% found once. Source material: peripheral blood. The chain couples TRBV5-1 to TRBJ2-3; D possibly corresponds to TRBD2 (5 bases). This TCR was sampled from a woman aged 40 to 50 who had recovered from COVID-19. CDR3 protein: CASSPERSTDTQYF. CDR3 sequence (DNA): TGCGCCAGCAGCCCCGAGCGGAGCACAGATACGCAGTATTTT. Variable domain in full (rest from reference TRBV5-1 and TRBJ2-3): KAGVTQTPRYLIKTRGQQVTLSCSPISGHRSVSWYQQTPGQGLQFLFEYFSETQRNKGNFPGRFSGRQFSNSRSEMNVSTLELGDSALYLCASSPERSTDTQYFGPGTRLTVL.